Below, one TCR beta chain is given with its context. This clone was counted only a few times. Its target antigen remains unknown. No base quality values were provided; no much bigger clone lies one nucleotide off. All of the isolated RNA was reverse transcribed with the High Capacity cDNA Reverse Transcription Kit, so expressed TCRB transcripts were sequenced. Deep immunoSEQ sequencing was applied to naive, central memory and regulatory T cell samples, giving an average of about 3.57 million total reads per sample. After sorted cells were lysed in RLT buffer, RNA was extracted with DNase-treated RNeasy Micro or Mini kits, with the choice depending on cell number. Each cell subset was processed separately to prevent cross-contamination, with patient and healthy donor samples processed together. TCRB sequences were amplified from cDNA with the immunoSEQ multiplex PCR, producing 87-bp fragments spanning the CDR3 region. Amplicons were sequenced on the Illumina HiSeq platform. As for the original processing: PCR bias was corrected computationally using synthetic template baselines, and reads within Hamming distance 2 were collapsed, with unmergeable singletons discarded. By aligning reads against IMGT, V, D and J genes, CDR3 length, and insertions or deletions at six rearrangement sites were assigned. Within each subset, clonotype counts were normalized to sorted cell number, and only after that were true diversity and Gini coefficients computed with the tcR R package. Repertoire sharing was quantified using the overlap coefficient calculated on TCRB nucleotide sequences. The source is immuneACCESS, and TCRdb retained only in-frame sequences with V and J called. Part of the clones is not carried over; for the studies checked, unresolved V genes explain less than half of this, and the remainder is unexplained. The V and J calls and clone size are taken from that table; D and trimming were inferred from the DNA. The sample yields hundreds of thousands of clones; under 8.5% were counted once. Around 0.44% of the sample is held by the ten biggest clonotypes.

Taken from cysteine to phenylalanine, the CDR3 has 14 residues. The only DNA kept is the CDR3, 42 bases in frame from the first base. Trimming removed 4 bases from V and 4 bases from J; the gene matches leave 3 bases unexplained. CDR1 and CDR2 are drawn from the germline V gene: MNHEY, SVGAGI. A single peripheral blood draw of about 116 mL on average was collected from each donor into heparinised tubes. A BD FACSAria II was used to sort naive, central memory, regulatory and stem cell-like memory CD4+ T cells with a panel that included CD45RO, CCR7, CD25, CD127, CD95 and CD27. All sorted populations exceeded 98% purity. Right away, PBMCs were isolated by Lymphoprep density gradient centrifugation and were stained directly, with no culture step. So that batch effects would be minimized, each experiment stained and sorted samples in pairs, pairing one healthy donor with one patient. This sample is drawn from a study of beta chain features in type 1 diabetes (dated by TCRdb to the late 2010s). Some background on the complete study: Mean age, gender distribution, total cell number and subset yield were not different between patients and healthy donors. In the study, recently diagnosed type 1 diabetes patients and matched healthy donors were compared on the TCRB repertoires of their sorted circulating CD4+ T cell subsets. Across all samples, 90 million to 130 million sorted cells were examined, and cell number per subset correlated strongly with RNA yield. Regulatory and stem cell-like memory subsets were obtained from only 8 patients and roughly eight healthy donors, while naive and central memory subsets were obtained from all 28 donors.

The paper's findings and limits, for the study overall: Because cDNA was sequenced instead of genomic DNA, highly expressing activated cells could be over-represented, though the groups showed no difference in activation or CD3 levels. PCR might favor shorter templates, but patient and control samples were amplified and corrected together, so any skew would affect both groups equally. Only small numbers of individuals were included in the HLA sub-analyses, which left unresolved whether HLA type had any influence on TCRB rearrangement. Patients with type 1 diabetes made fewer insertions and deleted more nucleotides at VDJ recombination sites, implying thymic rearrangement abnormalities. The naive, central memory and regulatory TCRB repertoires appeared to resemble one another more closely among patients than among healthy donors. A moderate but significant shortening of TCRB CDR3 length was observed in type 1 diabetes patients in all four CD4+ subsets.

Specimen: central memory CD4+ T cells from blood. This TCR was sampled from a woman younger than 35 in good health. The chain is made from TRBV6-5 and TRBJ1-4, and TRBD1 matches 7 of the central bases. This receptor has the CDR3 CASSSGGYNEKLFF. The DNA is TGTGCCAGCAGTTCAGGGGGATATAATGAAAAACTGTTTTTT.